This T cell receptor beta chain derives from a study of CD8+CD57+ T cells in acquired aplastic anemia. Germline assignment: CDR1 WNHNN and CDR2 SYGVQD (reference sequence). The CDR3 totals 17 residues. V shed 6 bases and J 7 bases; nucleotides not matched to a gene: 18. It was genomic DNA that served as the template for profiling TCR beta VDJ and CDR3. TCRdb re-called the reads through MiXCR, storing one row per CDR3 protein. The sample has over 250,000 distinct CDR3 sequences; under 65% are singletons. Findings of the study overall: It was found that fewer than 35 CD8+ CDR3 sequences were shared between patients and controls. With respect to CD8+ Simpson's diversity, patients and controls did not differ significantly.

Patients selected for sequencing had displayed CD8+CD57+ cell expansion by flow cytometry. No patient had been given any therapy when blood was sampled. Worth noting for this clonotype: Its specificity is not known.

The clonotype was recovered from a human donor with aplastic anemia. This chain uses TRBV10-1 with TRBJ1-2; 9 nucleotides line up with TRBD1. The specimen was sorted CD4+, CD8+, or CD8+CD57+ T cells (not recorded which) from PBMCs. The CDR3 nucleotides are TGCGCCAGCAGCCAAGATTATACAGGGGGCGCGGTAAGTGGCTACACCTTC. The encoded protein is CASSQDYTGGAVSGYTF.